Below are 8 T cell receptor beta chains sequenced from a single sample in a study of blood T cells in healthy people across ages. The use of a sample-barcoded 5' primer and a J-beta primer mix characterized a second PCR of about 6 to 12 cycles. One entry per CDR3 protein, called by TCRdb with MiXCR from the 5' RACE reads. The sample lists about 1.6 million distinct CDR3 sequences, roughly 30% occurring once. Sequenced input: blood. These receptors were taken from a woman aged 25-40 years in good health.

The rearrangement joins TRBV7-2 to TRBJ2-5; TRBD1 matches 8 bases. Germline V gene lookup returns CDR1 SGHTA and CDR2 FQGNSA. J lost 11 bases, V lost 4 bases, and 12 bases had no gene match. This CDR3 contains 14 residues. The CDR3 DNA follows: TGTGCCAGCAGCTACGGGACAGGTACGACTGAGCAGTACTTC. It codes for CASSYGTGTTEQYF.

The chain is built from TRBV19 and TRBJ2-7; the match to TRBD2 covers 8 bases. The CDR3 loop spans 14 amino acids. Germline CDR1 and CDR2: LNHDA and SQIVND (reference sequence). Trimming at V came to 7 bases and at J to 2 bases, leaving 7 bases not matched to a gene. The CDR3 bases are TGTGCCAGTAAGGATAGAGCGGGGGCCTACGAGCAGTACTTC. The encoded protein is CASKDRAGAYEQYF.

This clonotype was detected a few times. The V and J genes are TRBV7-9 and TRBJ1-1; TRBD1 aligns across 9 bases. V was clipped by 3 bases and J by 1 base; unmatched bases: 3. This CDR3 region has 15 residues. From germline, CDR1 is SEHNR and CDR2 FQNEAQ (reference sequence). DNA for the CDR3: TGTGCCAGCAGCTTGGGGACAGGGACGAACACTGAAGCTTTCTTT. Protein product: CASSLGTGTNTEAFF.

The J gene is TRBJ2-7, the V gene TRBV20-1, with D possibly TRBD1 on 6 matching bases. The V gene lost 3 bases and the J gene lost 0 bases, with 15 bases spanning the gap. There are 15 residues in the CDR3. The V gene's germline CDR1 is DFQATT and CDR2 SNEGSKA (reference sequence). The CDR3 is CSASSSADSSYEQYF. The CDR3 region has the DNA TGCAGTGCTAGCAGTTCTGCGGACAGCTCCTACGAGCAGTACTTC.

V gene TRBV3-1 combines with J gene TRBJ2-5, with D unclear. V was pared by 4 bases and J by 2 bases, with 23 bases between. This CDR3 spans 18 amino acids. CDR1 is LGHDT and CDR2 is YNNKEL in the germline V gene (reference sequence). This CDR3 is CASSRPELLQIAQETQYF. The CDR3 nucleotides are TGTGCCAGCAGCCGCCCGGAATTGCTGCAGATCGCTCAAGAGACCCAGTACTTC.

This clonotype turned up a few times. The chain uses TRBV7-3 and TRBJ1-1; D gene unclear. The germline V gene encodes CDR1 SGHTA and CDR2 FQGTGA. This CDR3 is 17 amino acids long. Trimming took 3 bases from V and 4 from J, leaving 21 bases between them. The CDR3 bases are TGTGCCAGCAGCTTCCAGGCGGCAGGCAAAAAGGGCACTGAAGCTTTCTTT. Translating it yields CASSFQAAGKKGTEAFF.

Ten or more counts support this clonotype. The CDR3 loop is CAITPGTSGGASQFF. The CDR3 DNA follows: TGTGCCATCACCCCCGGGACTAGCGGGGGCGCGTCTCAGTTCTTC. This sequence joins TRBV10-3 and TRBJ2-1; 14 bases match TRBD2. Germline trimming cut 7 bases from V and 13 bases from J; bases unmatched to any gene: 12. Germline CDR1 ENHRY, CDR2 SYGVKD. The CDR3 spans 15 residues.

This chain uses TRBV5-6 with TRBJ2-7, with D possibly matching TRBD2 (6 bases). V lost 1 base, J lost 4 bases, and 15 bases lay in between. This CDR3 is 15 amino acids long. The germline V gene has CDR1 SGHDT and CDR2 YYEEEE. CDR3 protein: CASSLFAGSGYEQYF. Written as DNA, the CDR3 is TGTGCCAGCAGCTTGTTTGCGGGGAGCGGTTACGAGCAGTACTTC.